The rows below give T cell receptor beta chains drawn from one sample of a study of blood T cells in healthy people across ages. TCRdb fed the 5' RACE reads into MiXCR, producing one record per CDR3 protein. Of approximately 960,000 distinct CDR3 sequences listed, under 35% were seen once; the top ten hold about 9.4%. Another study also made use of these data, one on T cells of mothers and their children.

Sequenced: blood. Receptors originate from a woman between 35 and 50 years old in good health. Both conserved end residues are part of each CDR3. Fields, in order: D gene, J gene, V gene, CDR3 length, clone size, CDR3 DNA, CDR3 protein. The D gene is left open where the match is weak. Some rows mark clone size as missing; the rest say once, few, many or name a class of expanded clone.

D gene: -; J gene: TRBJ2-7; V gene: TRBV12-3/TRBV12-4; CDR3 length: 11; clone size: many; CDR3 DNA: TGTGCCAGCAGTATACTAGAAGAGCAGTACTTC; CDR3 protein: CASSILEEQYF
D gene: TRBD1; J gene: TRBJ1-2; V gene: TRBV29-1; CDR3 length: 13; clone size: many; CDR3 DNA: TGCAGCGTCGGGACAGGTTCTAACTATGGCTACACCTTC; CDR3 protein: CSVGTGSNYGYTF
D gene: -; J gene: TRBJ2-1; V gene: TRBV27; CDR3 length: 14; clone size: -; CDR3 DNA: TGTGCCAGCAGTCCTTATGCGGGGTTGAATGAGCAGTTCTTC; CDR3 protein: CASSPYAGLNEQFF
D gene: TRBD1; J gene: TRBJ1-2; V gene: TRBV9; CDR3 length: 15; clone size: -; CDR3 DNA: TGTGCCAGCAGCGCCGGGGACAGGGCGTTGGATGGCTACACCTTC; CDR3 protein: CASSAGDRALDGYTF
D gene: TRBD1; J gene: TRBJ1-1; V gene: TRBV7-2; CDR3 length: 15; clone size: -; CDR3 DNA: TGTGCCAGCAGCCCCGAGAGGGGGCGGTACACTGAAGCTTTCTTT; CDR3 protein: CASSPERGRYTEAFF
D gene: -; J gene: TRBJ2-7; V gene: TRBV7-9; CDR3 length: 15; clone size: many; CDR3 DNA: TGTGCCAGCTTAGGACCCCTGACAGTCCCTGGCGAGCAGTACTTC; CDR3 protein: CASLGPLTVPGEQYF
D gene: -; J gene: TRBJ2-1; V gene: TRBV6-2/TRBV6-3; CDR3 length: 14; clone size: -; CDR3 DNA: TGTGCCAGCAGGGGACACTTACTATACAATGAGCAGTTCTTC; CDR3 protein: CASRGHLLYNEQFF
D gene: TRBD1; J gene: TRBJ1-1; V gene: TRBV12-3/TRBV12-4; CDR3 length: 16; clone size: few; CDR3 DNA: TGTGCCAGCAGTTTTCAGGGGGCGCGAGGTCACACTGAAGCTTTCTTT; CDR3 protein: CASSFQGARGHTEAFF
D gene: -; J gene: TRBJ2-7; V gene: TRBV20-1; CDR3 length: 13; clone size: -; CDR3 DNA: TGCAGTGCTATCAAGTACGGTTCCTACGAGCAGTACTTC; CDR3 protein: CSAIKYGSYEQYF
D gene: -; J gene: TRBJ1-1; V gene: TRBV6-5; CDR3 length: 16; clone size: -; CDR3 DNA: TGTGCCAGCAGTTACTCTAACCAAGGGGCTGGAACTGAAGCTTTCTTT; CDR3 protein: CASSYSNQGAGTEAFF
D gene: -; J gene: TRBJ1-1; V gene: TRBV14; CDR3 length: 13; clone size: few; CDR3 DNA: TGTGCCAGCAGCCAAGATCCTTACACTGAAGCTTTCTTT; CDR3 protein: CASSQDPYTEAFF
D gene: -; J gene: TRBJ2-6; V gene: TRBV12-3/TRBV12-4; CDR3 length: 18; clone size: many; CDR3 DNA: TGTGCCAGCAGTTTAGCACAGAATCGGATCTCTGGGGCCAACGTCCTGACTTTC; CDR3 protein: CASSLAQNRISGANVLTF
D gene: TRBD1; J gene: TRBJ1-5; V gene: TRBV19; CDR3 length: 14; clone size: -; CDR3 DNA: TGTGCCAGTAGAGACAGGGGGATCAATCAGCCCCAGCATTTT; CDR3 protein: CASRDRGINQPQHF
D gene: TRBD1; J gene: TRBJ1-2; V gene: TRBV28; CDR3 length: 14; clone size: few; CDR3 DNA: TGTGCCGGGGCTAAACAGGGGCCTATTGGTGGCTACACCTTC; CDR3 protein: CAGAKQGPIGGYTF
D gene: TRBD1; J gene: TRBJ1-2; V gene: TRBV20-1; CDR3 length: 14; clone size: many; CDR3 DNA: TGCAGTGCTAGAGACCGGGACAGGGACTATGGCTACACCTTC; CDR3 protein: CSARDRDRDYGYTF
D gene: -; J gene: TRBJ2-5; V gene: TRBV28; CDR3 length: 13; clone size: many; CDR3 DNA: TGTGCCAGCGGTGGAGGGGGAGAGGAGACCCAGTACTTC; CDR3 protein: CASGGGGEETQYF
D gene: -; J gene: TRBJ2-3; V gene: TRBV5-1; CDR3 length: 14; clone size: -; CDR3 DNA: TGCGCCAGCAGCTTGAGTGGGGCTGAAGATACGCAGTATTTT; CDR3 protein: CASSLSGAEDTQYF
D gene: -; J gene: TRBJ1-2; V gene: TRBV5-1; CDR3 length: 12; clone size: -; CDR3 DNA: TGCGCCAGCAGCCACGAGATCTATGGCTACACCTTC; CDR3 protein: CASSHEIYGYTF
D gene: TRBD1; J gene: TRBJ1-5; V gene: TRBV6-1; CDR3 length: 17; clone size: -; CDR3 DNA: TGTGCCAGCAGTCGGACAGGGAACCTTGGAAGCAATCAGCCCCAGCATTTT; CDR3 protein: CASSRTGNLGSNQPQHF
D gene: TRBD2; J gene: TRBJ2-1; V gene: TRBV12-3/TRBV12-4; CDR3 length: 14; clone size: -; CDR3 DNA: TGTGCCACGATTCTAGCGGGGTCTTACAATGAGCAGTTCTTC; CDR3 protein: CATILAGSYNEQFF
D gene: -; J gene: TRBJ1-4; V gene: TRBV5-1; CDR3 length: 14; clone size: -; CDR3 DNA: TGCGCCAGCAGCTTGGAAGGGTATGATGAAAAACTGTTTTTT; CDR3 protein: CASSLEGYDEKLFF
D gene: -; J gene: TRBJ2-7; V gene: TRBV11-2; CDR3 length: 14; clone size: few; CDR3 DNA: TGTGCCAGCAGCTTAACCCCCGACTTCTACGAGCAGTACTTC; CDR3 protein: CASSLTPDFYEQYF
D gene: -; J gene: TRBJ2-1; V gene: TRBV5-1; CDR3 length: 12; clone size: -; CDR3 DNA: TGCGCCAGCAGCCAGGGGCGGATTGAGCAGTTCTTC; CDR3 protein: CASSQGRIEQFF
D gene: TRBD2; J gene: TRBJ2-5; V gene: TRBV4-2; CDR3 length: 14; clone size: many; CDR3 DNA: TGTGCCAGCAGCCAAGATGTGGGAGGGGAGACCCAGTACTTC; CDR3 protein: CASSQDVGGETQYF